This is a list of T cell receptor beta chains from one sample in a study of identical twins. Using its own MiXCR run on the 5' RACE reads, TCRdb lists one record per CDR3 protein. This sample has just over 450,000 distinct CDR3 sequences, with 14% found just once. This same sample was also taken into another study, of yellow fever vaccine responses in identical twins.

The specimen was CD4+ T cells sorted from blood. These receptors were taken from a young woman in good health. The CDR3 runs from the conserved cysteine through the conserved F or W. Fields, in order: clone size, J gene, V gene, D gene, CDR3 DNA, CDR3 protein. D genes are given only for firm matches. Part of the rows lack a size; the others show once, few, many or a class for expanded clones.

>.|TRBJ2-5|TRBV4-2|.
TGTGCCAGCAGCCAAGATCTAGCCCGGCAAGAGACCCAGTACTTC
CASSQDLARQETQYF
>.|TRBJ2-3|TRBV7-2|.
TGTGCCAGCAGCTTATCCTCCCTCACAGATACGCAGTATTTT
CASSLSSLTDTQYF
>.|TRBJ2-3|TRBV12-3/TRBV12-4|.
TGTGCCAGCAGTACTTTTCCGGATACGCAGTATTTT
CASSTFPDTQYF
>.|TRBJ2-1|TRBV6-6|.
TGTGCCAGCAGGGATTATAGTAATGAGCAGTTCTTC
CASRDYSNEQFF
>.|TRBJ2-5|TRBV20-1|.
TGCAGTGCTAAGTCTACAGGGATTCGAGAGACCCAGTACTTC
CSAKSTGIRETQYF
>.|TRBJ2-5|TRBV5-1|TRBD1
TGCGCCAGCAGCTTGGCCCGTTTAACCGGGACAGGGGCAGAGACCCAGTACTTC
CASSLARLTGTGAETQYF
>.|TRBJ2-1|TRBV18|.
TGTGCCAGCTCACCACCGAGTACCGGCAATGAGCAGTTCTTC
CASSPPSTGNEQFF
>few|TRBJ2-2|TRBV24-1|TRBD1
TGTGCCACCAGTGTGGACAGGGGGAGTTCCGGGGAGCTGTTTTTT
CATSVDRGSSGELFF
>.|TRBJ1-1|TRBV6-5|.
TGTGCCAGCAGTTATTACGGGAACACTGAAGCTTTCTTT
CASSYYGNTEAFF
>once|TRBJ2-1|TRBV6-8|.
TGTGCCAGCAGCCCACTCCCCGTGCCCACGGCTTACAATGAGCAGTTCTTC
CASSPLPVPTAYNEQFF
>few|TRBJ2-1|TRBV5-1|TRBD2
TGCGCCAGCAGCCTGATGGGGGAGGGGTACAATGAGCAGTTCTTC
CASSLMGEGYNEQFF
>.|TRBJ2-3|TRBV28|TRBD2
TGTGCCAGCAGTTTTTCCCTACTAGCGGGGGAAGACACAGATACGCAGTATTTT
CASSFSLLAGEDTDTQYF
>.|TRBJ1-5|TRBV7-8|TRBD1
TGTGCCAGTCTCCCCCGAGGGACAGGGCGCAATCAGCCCCAGCATTTT
CASLPRGTGRNQPQHF
>few|TRBJ1-1|TRBV15|.
TGTGCCACCAGCCGGCCTCCTGATAACACTGAAGCTTTCTTT
CATSRPPDNTEAFF
>.|TRBJ2-5|TRBV10-3|.
TGTGCCATCAGTGATGACGCTCCCACCCAGTACTTC
CAISDDAPTQYF
>.|TRBJ2-4|TRBV5-8|.
TGTGCCAGCAGCTTGTTACTCCCCAAAAACATTCAGTACTTC
CASSLLLPKNIQYF
>many|TRBJ2-7|TRBV3-1|TRBD2
TGTGCCAGCAGCCCGGAGGTTCTAGCGGGGGGAAAACCCTACGAGCAGTACTTC
CASSPEVLAGGKPYEQYF
>.|TRBJ2-7|TRBV18|.
TGTGCCAGCTCACAAGCACACTCCTACGAGCAGTACTTC
CASSQAHSYEQYF
>few|TRBJ2-1|TRBV28|TRBD2
TGTGCCACTCAGACTAGCGGATTCTTCGGGGGCTCCTACAATGAGCAGTTCTTC
CATQTSGFFGGSYNEQFF
>.|TRBJ1-2|TRBV20-1|.
TGCAGTGGGACTGTGGACTATGGCTACACCTTC
CSGTVDYGYTF
>.|TRBJ2-1|TRBV10-1|TRBD1
TGCGCCAGCAGCCGGGACAGGGGGTTCTACAATGAGCAGTTCTTC
CASSRDRGFYNEQFF
>few|TRBJ2-7|TRBV18|TRBD2
TGTGCCAGCTCACCTCTTGGGACTAGCGGTTCGCCGGAGCAGTACTTC
CASSPLGTSGSPEQYF
>.|TRBJ1-2|TRBV6-2/TRBV6-3|.
TGTGCCAGCAGTTTCGTGAAAATGGATGGCTACACCTTC
CASSFVKMDGYTF
>.|TRBJ1-2|TRBV6-4|TRBD1
TGTGCCAGCAGTGTCAACCCCGGGACAGGGAACGGCTACACCTTC
CASSVNPGTGNGYTF
>few|TRBJ2-1|TRBV20-1|TRBD1
TGCAGTGCTAGGACAGGGGGGGCCTCCTACAATGAGCAGTTCTTC
CSARTGGASYNEQFF
>many|TRBJ2-7|TRBV12-3/TRBV12-4|.
TGTGCCAGCAGTTTAGCTAAGGGTAGAGAGCAGTACTTC
CASSLAKGREQYF
>few|TRBJ2-1|TRBV6-4|TRBD2
TGTGCCAGCAGTGACTCTGGCGGGAGGGTAGATGAGCAGTTCTTC
CASSDSGGRVDEQFF
>.|TRBJ2-1|TRBV6-5|TRBD2
TGTGCCAGCAGTTACTCGGCTAGCGGGGGACCTGAGCAGTTCTTC
CASSYSASGGPEQFF
>.|TRBJ2-7|TRBV9|.
TGTGCCAGCAGCAAGCAGGGGGGAAATTCGTACGAGCAGTACTTC
CASSKQGGNSYEQYF
>.|TRBJ2-1|TRBV6-5|TRBD2
TGTGCCAGCAGTTACTCGAGACTAGCGGGAGGTGATGAGCAGTTCTTC
CASSYSRLAGGDEQFF
>few|TRBJ1-1|TRBV7-8|.
TGTGCCACAGCAGCCGAGGCGAACACTGAAGCTTTCTTT
CATAAEANTEAFF
>.|TRBJ2-5|TRBV12-3/TRBV12-4|TRBD1
TGTGCCAGCAGTTTTTGGGACAGGGGTAAGAGGATTGAGACCCAGTACTTC
CASSFWDRGKRIETQYF
>.|TRBJ2-1|TRBV19|.
TGTGCCAGTAGTTCATCGGGGCTAGCCCATGATCAGTTCTTC
CASSSSGLAHDQFF
>.|TRBJ2-1|TRBV7-6|TRBD1
TGTGCCAGCAGCTTTCTGCTCGGACAGGGGGCCTACAATGAGCAGTTCTTC
CASSFLLGQGAYNEQFF
>.|TRBJ1-5|TRBV5-1|.
TGCGCCAGCAGCTTGGACGCGGGACGGAATCAGCCCCAGCATTTT
CASSLDAGRNQPQHF
>few|TRBJ1-6|TRBV7-9|.
TGTGCCAGCAGCCGTTACACGGATAATTCACCCCTCCACTTT
CASSRYTDNSPLHF
>.|TRBJ2-7|TRBV20-1|.
TGCAGTGCTAGTCCCCCTCCTGACTACGAGCAGTACTTC
CSASPPPDYEQYF
>.|TRBJ2-1|TRBV5-5|.
TGTGCCAGCAGCTTGGAGGAGTTCTCCTACAATGAGCAGTTCTTC
CASSLEEFSYNEQFF
>few|TRBJ2-5|TRBV2|.
TGTGCCAGCGGTTGGGACATTCAAGAGACCCAGTACTTC
CASGWDIQETQYF
>many|TRBJ2-2|TRBV5-1|TRBD1
TGCGCCAGCAGCGGGGACAGGTCGAACACCGGGGAGCTGTTTTTT
CASSGDRSNTGELFF
>.|TRBJ2-5|TRBV4-1|TRBD2
TGCGCCAGCAGCCTTAGCGGGACCCAAGAGACCCAGTACTTC
CASSLSGTQETQYF
>few|TRBJ2-1|TRBV5-1|TRBD1
TGCGCCAGCAGCCTGGGACAGCCCCGCAATGAGCAGTTCTTC
CASSLGQPRNEQFF
>many|TRBJ2-4|TRBV29-1|.
TGCAGCGTTGGGACAGATCGTGGTGGAACCAAAAACATTCAGTACTTC
CSVGTDRGGTKNIQYF
>.|TRBJ2-3|TRBV9|TRBD2
TGTGCCAGCAGCGTGTCGGTAGCGGGGGGTGTGGCAGATACGCAGTATTTT
CASSVSVAGGVADTQYF
>many|TRBJ2-1|TRBV20-1|.
TGCAGTGCTAGACTACAGGGCCTCTACAATGAGCAGTTCTTC
CSARLQGLYNEQFF
>.|TRBJ1-1|TRBV18|.
TGTGCCAGCTCACTTAATGGACGGCGGGAGAACACTGAAGCTTTCTTT
CASSLNGRRENTEAFF
>many|TRBJ2-7|TRBV12-3/TRBV12-4|.
TGTGCCAGCAGCCCTACCAAGGCCAGCTCCTACGAGCAGTACTTC
CASSPTKASSYEQYF
>.|TRBJ1-1|TRBV10-3|.
TGTGCCACCACCGGGGGGGGGACCGAAGCTTTCTTT
CATTGGGTEAFF
>few|TRBJ1-3|TRBV5-1|TRBD1
TGCGCCAGCAGCTTGGACAGGGGGGCAACTGGAAACACCATATATTTT
CASSLDRGATGNTIYF
>.|TRBJ2-3|TRBV7-6|TRBD2
TGTGCCAGCAGCTTAAGGGCTAGCGGGAGCGGAGATACGCAGTATTTT
CASSLRASGSGDTQYF
>.|TRBJ2-7|TRBV18|.
TGTGCCAGCTCACCAACCGGGACACGCTCCTACGAGCAGTACTTC
CASSPTGTRSYEQYF
>few|TRBJ2-3|TRBV5-1|.
TGCGCCAGCAGGACGGAGGGTGGTCATACGCAGTATTTT
CASRTEGGHTQYF
>.|TRBJ2-7|TRBV20-1|TRBD1
TGCAGTGCTAGAGATCTTGGGACAGGGGGCTACGAGCAGTACTTC
CSARDLGTGGYEQYF